The rows below give T cell receptor beta chains drawn from one sample of a study of blood T cell repertoires in COVID-19. Generated by immunoSEQ multiplex PCR, the TCRdb table keeps only in-frame clones and is missing some. The repertoire includes 30,000 or so clones, approximately 88% of them detected once, and approximately 9.4% sits in the top ten. Sequencing was done on a sample of peripheral blood. These receptors originate from a man of 80 years or more with active COVID-19. The CDR3 runs from the conserved cysteine through the conserved F or W. The D gene is left open where the match is weak. Clone size is stated in some rows and not others, as once, few, many or a class when expanded.

j_gene,d_gene,abundance,v_gene,CDR3aa,CDR3nt
TRBJ2-3,NA,NA,TRBV6-5,CASSYTGSGTDTQYF,TGTGCCAGCAGTTACACCGGTTCTGGCACAGATACGCAGTATTTT
TRBJ2-3,TRBD1,NA,TRBV4-1,CASSQTGQGAGTDTQYF,TGCGCCAGCAGCCAAACCGGACAGGGGGCAGGAACAGATACGCAGTATTTT
TRBJ1-3,TRBD1,NA,TRBV5-1,CASSQDRVGNTIYF,TGCGCCAGCAGCCAAGACAGGGTAGGAAACACCATATATTTT
TRBJ2-5,NA,NA,TRBV5-1,CASSRPGVLVETQYF,TGCGCCAGCAGCAGGCCGGGAGTCTTGGTAGAGACCCAGTACTTC
TRBJ2-2,TRBD2,NA,TRBV20-1,CSASLAGGTTGELFF,TGCAGTGCTAGTTTAGCGGGGGGGACCACCGGGGAGCTGTTTTTT
TRBJ1-1,NA,NA,TRBV29-1,CSVQNTEAFF,TGCAGCGTCCAGAACACTGAAGCTTTCTTT
TRBJ1-3,NA,NA,TRBV10-2,CASKPGNSGNTIYF,TGCGCCAGCAAGCCGGGAAACTCTGGAAACACCATATATTTT
TRBJ2-5,NA,NA,TRBV14,CASSPGSQETQYF,TGTGCCAGCAGCCCCGGGTCTCAAGAGACCCAGTACTTC
TRBJ1-6,TRBD1,once,TRBV19,CASTQDRGQSPLHF,TGTGCCAGTACTCAGGACAGGGGGCAATCACCCCTCCACTTT
TRBJ1-2,NA,NA,TRBV11-2,CASSTESGYGYTF,TGTGCCAGCAGCACAGAGTCAGGCTATGGCTACACCTTC
TRBJ1-1,TRBD1,NA,TRBV6-4,CASSDKGAGTEAFF,TGTGCCAGCAGTGACAAGGGGGCAGGCACTGAAGCTTTCTTT
TRBJ1-4,TRBD1,NA,TRBV2,CASSENLRTGNEKLFF,TGTGCCAGCAGTGAAAATTTACGGACAGGAAATGAAAAACTGTTTTTT
TRBJ1-1,TRBD1,NA,TRBV6-5,CASEPWDRRNTEAFF,TGTGCCAGCGAGCCTTGGGACAGAAGAAACACTGAAGCTTTCTTT
TRBJ1-6,TRBD1,NA,TRBV6-5,CASSPRDRSNSPLHF,TGTGCCAGCAGTCCTCGGGACAGGAGTAATTCACCCCTCCACTTT
TRBJ1-1,TRBD1,NA,TRBV2,CASRGQGALSTEAFF,TGTGCCAGCAGGGGACAGGGGGCGCTGAGCACTGAAGCTTTCTTT
TRBJ2-2,NA,once,TRBV3-1/TRBV3-2,CASSPDLTGELFF,TGTGCCAGCAGCCCAGACTTGACCGGGGAGCTGTTTTTT
TRBJ1-3,NA,once,TRBV6-5,CASSYSREPSGNTIYF,TGTGCCAGCAGTTACTCGAGGGAACCCTCTGGAAACACCATATATTTT
TRBJ1-2,NA,NA,TRBV6-1,CASSEGVGLGLYGYTF,TGTGCCAGCAGTGAAGGGGTGGGTCTGGGCCTCTATGGCTACACCTTC
TRBJ2-5,TRBD1,NA,TRBV28,CASRAHRGSKETQYF,TGTGCCAGCAGAGCTCACAGGGGCTCCAAGGAGACCCAGTACTTC
TRBJ2-3,NA,NA,TRBV24-1,CATSDLARGDTQYF,TGTGCCACCAGTGATTTGGCTCGAGGAGATACGCAGTATTTT
TRBJ1-5,TRBD1,few,TRBV2,CASSERQGLSNQPQHF,TGTGCCAGCAGCGAAAGACAGGGGTTGAGCAATCAGCCCCAGCATTTT
TRBJ2-3,NA,NA,TRBV20-1,CSAQGPGTQYF,TGCAGTGCTCAGGGGCCGGGCACGCAGTATTTT
TRBJ1-2,NA,NA,TRBV2,CASSEYNYGYTF,TGTGCCAGCAGTGAATATAACTATGGCTACACCTTC
TRBJ2-5,TRBD2,NA,TRBV5-5,CASSLALAGGQETQYF,TGTGCCAGCAGCTTGGCGCTAGCGGGGGGACAAGAGACCCAGTACTTC
TRBJ1-4,NA,NA,TRBV3-1/TRBV3-2,CASSARGSGGEKLFF,TGTGCCAGCAGCGCCCGAGGGTCGGGCGGGGAAAAACTGTTTTTT
TRBJ1-2,NA,NA,TRBV13,CASSLGRGRANYGYTF,TGTGCCAGCAGCTTAGGCAGGGGACGGGCTAACTATGGCTACACCTTC
TRBJ2-1,TRBD1,once,TRBV5-5,CASSLVGTGEYNEQFF,TGTGCCAGCAGCTTGGTTGGGACAGGGGAATACAATGAGCAGTTCTTC
TRBJ2-1,TRBD2,NA,TRBV12-3/TRBV12-4,CASRTSSLEGQFF,TGTGCCAGCCGGACTAGCTCGCTTGAGGGGCAGTTCTTC
TRBJ1-2,TRBD1,NA,TRBV18,CASSPGQGYGYTF,TGTGCCAGCTCCCCGGGACAGGGATATGGCTACACCTTC
TRBJ2-3,NA,NA,TRBV21-1,CASSPEETVTTSTDTQYF,TGTGCCAGCAGCCCAGAGGAGACAGTCACAACTAGCACAGATACGCAGTATTTT
TRBJ1-1,TRBD1,NA,TRBV6-5,CASTAQTGFSEAFF,TGTGCCAGCACCGCACAGACAGGGTTTTCTGAAGCTTTCTTT
TRBJ1-6,NA,NA,TRBV5-4,CASSTLGSNSPLHF,TGTGCCAGCAGCACCCTAGGGAGTAATTCACCCCTCCACTTT
TRBJ2-7,TRBD2,NA,TRBV6-5,CASSYSSLRGTYEQYF,TGTGCCAGCAGTTACTCGTCACTGCGGGGGACGTACGAGCAGTACTTC
TRBJ2-7,NA,NA,TRBV5-1,CASSFGQGSDEQYF,TGCGCCAGCAGCTTCGGGCAGGGTTCTGACGAGCAGTACTTC
TRBJ1-6,TRBD1,NA,TRBV6-5,CASRQPDRTNSPLHF,TGTGCCAGCAGACAGCCGGACAGGACCAATTCACCCCTCCACTTT
TRBJ1-2,NA,NA,TRBV2,CASSYRDNYGYTF,TGTGCCAGCAGTTACAGGGACAACTATGGCTACACCTTC
TRBJ2-7,NA,few,TRBV5-4,CASSSDSYEQYF,TGTGCCAGCAGCTCGGACTCGTACGAGCAGTACTTC
TRBJ2-7,TRBD1,NA,TRBV4-1,CASSQDVDRGLEQYF,TGCGCCAGCAGCCAAGATGTGGACAGGGGGCTAGAGCAGTACTTC
TRBJ1-1,NA,NA,TRBV27,CASRSSPGSAEAFF,TGTGCCAGCAGGTCGAGCCCAGGTTCAGCTGAAGCTTTCTTT
TRBJ2-3,NA,NA,TRBV5-1,CASSAAQGFSTDTQYF,TGCGCCAGCAGCGCGGCACAGGGATTTAGCACAGATACGCAGTATTTT
TRBJ1-2,TRBD1,NA,TRBV6-5,CASSYHRTGGDGYTF,TGTGCCAGCAGTTACCACAGGACAGGGGGCGATGGCTACACCTTC
TRBJ2-1,TRBD2,NA,TRBV6-1,CASSEAPSGGAVTNEQFF,TGTGCCAGCAGTGAAGCGCCTAGCGGGGGGGCGGTGACTAATGAGCAGTTCTTC
TRBJ2-3,NA,NA,TRBV5-1,CASSLGTVGRTDTQYF,TGCGCCAGCAGCTTGGGGACAGTGGGTCGCACAGATACGCAGTATTTT
TRBJ2-3,NA,NA,TRBV18,CASSPKRGTDTQYF,TGTGCCAGCTCACCAAAGCGCGGCACAGATACGCAGTATTTT
TRBJ2-7,NA,NA,TRBV30,CAWSVLAEPMKQYF,TGTGCCTGGAGTGTATTAGCGGAACCTATGAAGCAGTACTTC
TRBJ1-1,TRBD1,NA,TRBV6-5,CASSRTGGRDAFF,TGTGCCAGCAGTAGGACAGGGGGCAGAGATGCTTTCTTT
TRBJ1-2,TRBD1,once,TRBV7-3,CASSPGQPNYGYTF,TGTGCCAGCAGTCCGGGACAGCCTAACTATGGCTACACCTTC
TRBJ2-3,NA,NA,TRBV5-1,CASSPGGRYTDTQYF,TGCGCCAGCTCTCCCGGGGGACGCTACACAGATACGCAGTATTTT
TRBJ2-1,NA,once,TRBV20-1,CSARRGNEQFF,TGCAGTGCTAGACGAGGAAATGAGCAGTTCTTC